A selection of T cell receptor beta chains follows, all from one sample in a study of vaccination and CD4 T cells after COVID-19. What these receptors recognize is not known. TCRdb used MiXCR to reprocess the PCR reads, holding one entry per CDR3 protein. In the table there are about 20,000 distinct CDR3 sequences, roughly 43% of which are singletons. The specimen was CD4+ T cells from blood, cultured in vitro, collected after SARS-CoV-2 vaccination. All receptors derive from a human donor who had recovered from COVID-19. The CDR3 runs from the conserved cysteine through the conserved F or W. Each record gives: clone size, V gene, D gene, J gene, CDR3 protein, CDR3 DNA. D genes are given only for firm matches. Only part of the rows carry a size: once, few, many, or a class if the clone is expanded.

size: -; V: TRBV7-3; D: TRBD2; J: TRBJ2-6; CDR3: CASSSLAGVTGANVLTF; DNA: TGTGCCAGCAGCTCACTAGCGGGAGTTACTGGGGCCAACGTCCTGACTTTC
size: -; V: TRBV10-3; D: -; J: TRBJ1-2; CDR3: CAINPRNLSDYGYTF; DNA: TGTGCCATCAACCCCCGCAATCTCTCCGACTATGGCTACACCTTC
size: few; V: TRBV27; D: TRBD1; J: TRBJ1-1; CDR3: CASSYLRDRVPPNTEAFF; DNA: TGTGCCAGCAGCTATCTCCGGGACAGGGTCCCCCCGAACACTGAAGCTTTCTTT
size: -; V: TRBV4-1; D: -; J: TRBJ2-1; CDR3: CASSQVPRQHLYNEQFF; DNA: TGCGCCAGCAGCCAAGTCCCCAGGCAGCATCTTTACAATGAGCAGTTCTTC
size: few; V: TRBV20-1; D: -; J: TRBJ1-5; CDR3: CSARWAAVGPQHF; DNA: TGCAGTGCTAGATGGGCCGCTGTGGGTCCCCAGCATTTT
size: few; V: TRBV6-1; D: TRBD2; J: TRBJ2-7; CDR3: CASISGNSYEQYF; DNA: TGTGCCAGCATTAGCGGGAACTCCTACGAGCAGTACTTC
size: -; V: TRBV20-1; D: -; J: TRBJ1-2; CDR3: CSARSRGVFYGYTF; DNA: TGCAGTGCTAGAAGCCGGGGCGTCTTCTATGGCTACACCTTC
size: -; V: TRBV10-1; D: TRBD1; J: TRBJ2-5; CDR3: CASSPDRGIQETQYF; DNA: TGCGCCAGCAGTCCCGACAGGGGGATCCAAGAGACCCAGTACTTC
size: medium-sized; V: TRBV10-3; D: -; J: TRBJ1-5; CDR3: CAISGLNSNQPQHF; DNA: TGTGCCATCAGTGGCCTGAATAGCAATCAGCCCCAGCATTTT
size: few; V: TRBV7-2; D: TRBD1; J: TRBJ2-7; CDR3: CASRPSGTGGYEQYF; DNA: TGTGCCAGCAGACCTTCCGGGACAGGGGGGTACGAGCAGTACTTC
size: -; V: TRBV10-1; D: TRBD1; J: TRBJ1-1; CDR3: CASSPKMDRANTEAFF; DNA: TGCGCCAGCAGCCCAAAAATGGACAGGGCGAACACTGAAGCTTTCTTT
size: few; V: TRBV20-1; D: TRBD1; J: TRBJ1-5; CDR3: CSARRQGYSNQPQHF; DNA: TGCAGTGCTAGACGACAGGGGTATAGCAATCAGCCCCAGCATTTT
size: few; V: TRBV20-1; D: TRBD2; J: TRBJ2-3; CDR3: CSASWEGGADTQYF; DNA: TGCAGTGCTAGTTGGGAGGGCGGCGCAGATACGCAGTATTTT
size: -; V: TRBV27; D: -; J: TRBJ1-6; CDR3: CASNPQGWNSPLHF; DNA: TGTGCCAGCAACCCACAGGGATGGAATTCACCCCTCCACTTT
size: -; V: TRBV7-3; D: TRBD2; J: TRBJ2-5; CDR3: CASSRGGRETQYF; DNA: TGTGCCAGCAGTAGGGGAGGGCGAGAGACCCAGTACTTC
size: -; V: TRBV28; D: -; J: TRBJ2-5; CDR3: CASSLSGRGRETQYF; DNA: TGTGCCAGCAGTTTATCGGGCAGGGGGAGGGAGACCCAGTACTTC
size: -; V: TRBV20-1; D: -; J: TRBJ1-3; CDR3: CSAIPGLSGNTIYF; DNA: TGCAGTGCTATCCCAGGGTTATCTGGAAACACCATATATTTT
size: -; V: TRBV29-1; D: TRBD1; J: TRBJ1-2; CDR3: CSAAGGQGYYGYTF; DNA: TGCAGCGCTGCAGGGGGACAGGGCTACTATGGCTACACCTTC
size: few; V: TRBV28; D: TRBD1; J: TRBJ2-5; CDR3: CASNDPGTGVETQYF; DNA: TGTGCCAGCAACGATCCCGGGACAGGGGTAGAGACCCAGTACTTC
size: -; V: TRBV7-9; D: TRBD1; J: TRBJ1-1; CDR3: CASSPGQGLVTFF; DNA: TGTGCCAGCAGCCCGGGACAGGGGCTAGTGACTTTCTTT